Below are 29 T cell receptor beta chains sequenced from a single sample in a study of tumor and adjacent non-tumor tissue in lung cancer. No cell sorting was done before RNA was extracted from the tissue. The library came from three nested PCR rounds adapted from ARM-PCR protocols. Each CDR3 protein is one row after TCRdb ran MiXCR on the multiplex PCR reads. This table holds over 85,000 distinct CDR3 sequences, approximately 87% found once. The sequencing input was lung tumor tissue. All receptors derive from a man between 70 and 80 years old with non-small cell lung cancer.

A word on this clonotype: One end of the junction is discordant with germline, which a read error may explain. The chain recombines TRBV11-2 with TRBJ2-1; no firm D call. This CDR3 is 18 amino acids long. Germline CDR1 SGHAT, CDR2 FQNNGV. CDR3 loop: CASSLHVQEWAPYNEHFF. Written as DNA, the CDR3 is TGTGCCAGCAGCTTACATGTGCAGGAATGGGCCCCCTACAATGAGCACTTCTTC.

As for this clonotype: The CDR3 does not close with the conserved phenylalanine or tryptophan, likely indicating a read error. The chain has TRBV12-3 or TRBV12-4 and TRBJ1-2; no firm D call. The CDR3 consists of 11 residues. Trimming shortened V by 7 bases and J by 10 bases, and 13 bases separated the two germline ends. The CDR3 spells CASTMGDDYTS. The DNA for the CDR3 is TGTGCCAGCACTATGGGAGATGACTACACCTCC.

The J gene is TRBJ2-4, the V gene TRBV4-1; no clear D gene. Germline-derived CDR1 and CDR2 are MGHRA and YSYEKL. The CDR3 is 12 amino acids. The germline V and J ends were trimmed by 1 base and 10 bases, with 8 bases remaining between them. CDR3 sequence: CASSQGQEIQYF. CDR3 coding DNA: TGCGCCAGCAGCCAAGGGCAAGAGATTCAGTACTTC.

V and J are TRBV4-1 and TRBJ2-2; D perhaps matches TRBD2 (6 bases). V lost 3 bases and J 8 bases, leaving 28 bases between the germline ends. Germline lookup yields CDR1 MGHRA and CDR2 YSYEKL. This CDR3 contains 19 residues. The CDR3 loop is CASSQISFWAGSITGELFF. The CDR3 DNA sequence: TGCGCCAGCAGCCAGATTTCATTTTGGGCGGGATCAATCACTGGGGAGCTGTTTTTT.

With regard to this clonotype: This likely comes from a read error, as the CDR3 has no conserved phenylalanine or tryptophan at its end. V gene TRBV12-3 or TRBV12-4 combines with J gene TRBJ1-5; 7 bases map to TRBD1. The CDR3 consists of 12 residues. The CDR3 loop is CESSDRVEPQHS. CDR3 bases: TGTGAAAGCAGCGACAGGGTTGAGCCCCAGCATTCT.

This clonotype was counted ten times or more. This chain uses TRBV7-2 with TRBJ1-1; TRBD1 might be the D (6 bases). Germline V CDR1 and CDR2: SGHTA, FQGNSA. With 3 bases removed from V and 4 bases from J, the gap between germline ends came to 9 bases. The CDR3 runs 13 residues. DNA for the CDR3: TGTGCCAGCAGCTTGAGAGGGGGCACTGAAGCTTTCTTT. Its protein product is CASSLRGGTEAFF.

Turning to this clonotype: The junction does not match germline at one end; this may be a read error. This chain connects TRBV5-5 to TRBJ2-1; 8 bases match TRBD1. The CDR3 loop spans 16 amino acids. Germline V gives CDR1 SGHKS, CDR2 YYEKEE (reference sequence). The CDR3, as DNA: TGTGCCAGCAGCTCGGGACAGGCTTTGAACAATTTTGAGCATTTCTTC. Amino acids: CASSSGQALNNFEHFF.

The chain couples TRBV12-3 or TRBV12-4 to TRBJ2-7; weak D call: TRBD2 (5 bases). The length of the CDR3 is 14 residues. Trimming pared 5 bases from V and 9 bases from J, leaving 20 bases between. The CDR3 spells CASSVLTGSGGQYF. For the CDR3, the DNA is TGTGCCAGCAGTGTCCTAACGGGGTCGGGTGGGCAGTACTTC.

V usage is TRBV6-5 and J usage is TRBJ2-1, with 11 bases fitting TRBD2. After removal of 8 bases from V and 10 bases from J, the junction contained 10 bases not matched to a gene. CDR3 length: 14 amino acids. Germline V CDR1 and CDR2: MNHEY, SVGAGI. The DNA for the CDR3 is TGTGCCAGCGGTGGGGGACTAGCGGTCGGCGAGCAGTTCTTC. Translated: CASGGGLAVGEQFF.

V is TRBV10-3 and J is TRBJ1-1; maybe TRBD1 (6 bases). V was trimmed by 11 bases and J by 4 bases, leaving 23 bases between them. Germline V gene sequence: CDR1 ENHRY, CDR2 SYGVKD. The CDR3 extends over 15 amino acids. The CDR3 protein is CAFNEPQGQVTEAFF. For the CDR3, the DNA is TGTGCCTTCAATGAACCTCAGGGGCAGGTCACTGAAGCTTTCTTT.

Regarding this clonotype: A single base separates this from a much larger clone, so it may be a read error. This chain connects TRBV30 to TRBJ1-2; 8 bases fit TRBD1. The CDR3 is 14 residues long. The junction had 14 bases not matched to a gene; V was cut back by 8 bases and J by 6 bases. Germline V gives CDR1 GTSNPN, CDR2 SVGIG (reference sequence). CDR3 in DNA: TGTGCCCGGACCCGAGACAGGGGCGTAAATGGCTACACCTTC. Translated, it gives CARTRDRGVNGYTF.

As to this clonotype: Here the CDR3 omits its conserved ending phenylalanine or tryptophan, so a read error is the likely source. The rearrangement uses TRBV11-2 and TRBJ2-7; D is unclear. Per germline, CDR1 SGHAT and CDR2 FQNNGV. The CDR3 contains 13 residues. The CDR3: CANSLAVALEQYL. DNA for the CDR3: TGTGCCAACAGCTTAGCAGTAGCTCTCGAACAGTACTTA.

Comment on this clonotype: The junction does not match germline at one end; this may be a read error. The chain uses TRBV5-1 and TRBJ2-3; 7 bases map to TRBD1. Per germline, CDR1 SGHRS and CDR2 YFSETQ. This CDR3 has 15 residues. The CDR3 nucleotides are TGCGCCAGCAGCTGGACAGGCAAATTCACAGATCCGCAGTATTTT. Its protein product is CASSWTGKFTDPQYF.

Comment on this clonotype: This CDR3 is missing its conserved last phenylalanine or tryptophan, likely due to a read error. This chain links TRBV6-5 with TRBJ2-1; D gene ambiguous. Looked up from germline, CDR1 is MNHEY and CDR2 is SVGAGI. The CDR3 consists of 13 residues. The V end lost 7 bases, the J end lost 7 bases, and 14 bases lay between the germline ends. The CDR3 nucleotides are TGTGCCAGCAAGGAACAAATTTATAATGAGCAGTTCTTA. Translation: CASKEQIYNEQFL.

The rearrangement links TRBV4-1 to TRBJ2-1; 11 positions agree with TRBD2. Losses at the gene ends were 0 bases for V and 6 bases for J; bases not matched to a gene: 1. Germline CDR1 MGHRA, CDR2 YSYEKL. The length of the CDR3 is 15 residues. DNA of the CDR3: TGCGCCAGCAGCCAAGAGACTAGCGGGGTCAATGAGCAGTTCTTC. Translation: CASSQETSGVNEQFF.

A word on this clonotype: Just one base apart from a much larger clone, this may be a read error. The rearrangement links TRBV7-9 to TRBJ2-5; a possible D gene is TRBD1 (6 bases). Germline assignment: CDR1 SEHNR and CDR2 FQNEAQ (reference sequence). The CDR3 totals 15 residues. Here the CDR3 reads CASSAGASGAETHYF. The CDR3 bases are TGTGCCAGCAGCGCAGGGGCGTCAGGGGCTGAGACCCACTACTTC.

This clonotype was seen many times. The V and J genes are TRBV28 and TRBJ2-1; 7 bases match TRBD1. The CDR3 length is 11 residues. CDR1 and CDR2 (germline): MDHEN, SYDVKM. V lost 6 bases and J lost 9; bases outside the gene matches: 2. CDR3 sequence reads: CASRDRVEQFF. Written as DNA, the CDR3 is TGTGCCAGCAGAGACAGGGTTGAGCAGTTCTTC.

This clonotype has just one count. Germline and junction disagree at one end, which may indicate a read error. The chain links TRBV5-6 to TRBJ2-7, with D maybe TRBD1 (5 bases). The germline V gene encodes CDR1 SGHDT and CDR2 YYEEEE. This CDR3 comprises 16 residues. CDR3 DNA: TGTACCAGCAGCTCTAACAAGGGGAACTTTAGGTACGAGCAGTACTTC. It is translated as CTSSSNKGNFRYEQYF.

To note about this clonotype: One base away lies a much larger clone, so this may be a sequencing read error. The V gene is TRBV14, the J gene TRBJ1-2; the D gene is possibly TRBD1 (5 bases). The germline gives CDR1 SGHDN, CDR2 FVKESK. This CDR3 is built from 15 residues. CDR3 residues: CASSLSPPGTSGCTF. CDR3 DNA: TGTGCCAGCAGCCTAAGCCCCCCGGGGACGAGTGGCTGCACCTTC. The whole variable domain, filled in from reference TRBV14 and TRBJ1-2, reads EAGVTQFPSHSVIEKGQTVTLRCDPISGHDNLYWYRRVMGKEIKFLLHFVKESKQDESGMPNNRFLAERTGGTYSTLKVQPAELEDSGVYFCASSLSPPGTSGCTFGSGTRLTVV.

In regard to this clonotype: Here the CDR3 omits its conserved ending phenylalanine or tryptophan, so a read error is the likely source. The rearrangement joins TRBV19 to TRBJ1-6; D remains ambiguous. The CDR3 contains 13 residues. Between the trimmed V and J ends, which lost 6 bases and 7 bases, there was a span of 10 bases. Per the germline V gene, CDR1 is LNHDA and CDR2 is SQIVND (reference sequence). CDR3 in DNA: TGTGCCAGTAGCGAGTACCCAAATTCACCCCTCCACATT. Translated, it gives CASSEYPNSPLHI.

This chain connects TRBV6-1 to TRBJ1-2; D unresolved. Trimming removed 3 bases at V and 0 bases at J, with 11 bases between. The CDR3 spans 15 residues. Germline CDR1 is MNHNS and CDR2 is SASEGT. Here the CDR3 DNA reads TGTGCCAGCAGTGATAGTGACGGAACTAACTATGGCTACACCTTC. This translates into CASSDSDGTNYGYTF.

The chain carries TRBV19 and TRBJ2-2; possibly TRBD1 or TRBD2 for D (5 bases each). V was trimmed by 9 bases and J by 8 bases, leaving 28 bases between them. The CDR3 is made up of 17 amino acids. Looked up from germline, CDR1 is LNHDA and CDR2 is SQIVND (reference sequence). In DNA form, the CDR3 reads TGTGCCAGCAAAAATCCCGGGACCATCGAGACGATAGGGGAGCTGTTTTTT. It encodes CASKNPGTIETIGELFF.

This chain joins TRBV12-3 or TRBV12-4 and TRBJ2-7; D may be TRBD1 (5 bases). Trimming shortened V by 2 bases and J by 4 bases, and 12 bases separated the two germline ends. The CDR3 extends over 14 amino acids. The CDR3, as DNA: TGTGCCAGCAGTTTACGGACATGGTTTTACGAGCAGTACTTC. Residues: CASSLRTWFYEQYF.

Notes on this clonotype: An end of the junction differs from the germline gene, which may be a read error. This sequence joins TRBV11-2 and TRBJ2-1; a weak D match, TRBD2 (5 bases). The CDR3 is 18 residues long. Per the germline V gene, CDR1 is SGHAT and CDR2 is FQNNGV. CDR3 residues: CTSSLHVLDWPSYNEQFF. In DNA, the CDR3 is TGTACCAGCAGCTTACATGTGCTGGACTGGCCCTCATACAATGAGCAGTTCTTC.

The chain uses TRBV13 and TRBJ2-7, with a tentative D call TRBD2 (5 bases). V lost 4 bases and J 7 bases, leaving 14 bases between the germline ends. Germline V gene lookup returns CDR1 PRHDT and CDR2 FYEKMQ (reference sequence). The CDR3 contains 13 residues. As DNA, the CDR3 is TGTGCCAGCAGCTCAAGCACGGAGGAAGAGCAGTACTTC. Translating gives CASSSSTEEEQYF. Full variable domain (outside the CDR3, taken from reference TRBV13 and TRBJ2-7): AAGVIQSPRHLIKEKRETATLKCYPIPRHDTVYWYQQGPGQDPQFLISFYEKMQSDKGSIPDRFSAQQFSDYHSELNMSSLELGDSALYFCASSSSTEEEQYFGPGTRLTVT.

This clonotype was observed a handful of times. A much larger clonotype is one base distant, so this may be a read error. The chain has TRBV5-4 and TRBJ1-1; D possibly corresponds to TRBD1 (6 bases). CDR3 length: 14 residues. Per germline, CDR1 SGHNT and CDR2 YYREEE (reference sequence). The DNA for the CDR3 is TGTACCAGCAGCCTCGACAGGATGAACACTGAAGCTTTCTTT. This encodes CTSSLDRMNTEAFF.

The rearrangement joins TRBV6-2 or TRBV6-3 to TRBJ2-2; D tentatively fits TRBD1 or TRBD2 (5 bases each). CDR3 length equals 15 residues. The V end was cut by 8 bases, the J end by 7 bases, with 20 bases between. Germline V CDR1 and CDR2: MNHEY, SVGEGT. The CDR3 loop is CASEASGTYIGELFF. In DNA, the CDR3 is TGTGCCAGCGAGGCTAGTGGGACGTACATCGGGGAGCTGTTTTTT.

The V call is TRBV29-1, the J call TRBJ2-4; D is undetermined. The germline V gene has CDR1 SQVTM and CDR2 ANQGSEA. This CDR3 comprises 16 residues. The V end lost 1 base, the J end lost 0 bases, and 13 bases lay between the germline ends. The CDR3 nucleotides read TGCAGCGTTGAAGTACCGTCCGCGTTAGCCAAAAACATTCAGTACTTC. Amino acid sequence: CSVEVPSALAKNIQYF. Full variable domain (outside the CDR3, taken from reference TRBV29-1 and TRBJ2-4): SAVISQKPSRDICQRGTSLTIQCQVDSQVTMMFWYRQQPGQSLTLIATANQGSEATYESGFVIDKFPISRPNLTFSTLTVSNMSPEDSSIYLCSVEVPSALAKNIQYFGAGTRLSVL.

This clonotype is a singleton in its sample. This rearrangement joins TRBV4-2 to TRBJ1-1; D might be TRBD1 (5 bases). Between the trimmed V and J ends, which lost 5 bases and 7 bases, there was a span of 20 bases. This CDR3 has 15 amino acids. Germline V gene sequence: CDR1 LGHNA, CDR2 YNFKEQ. The CDR3 loop is CASSKGLEGDIEAFF. In DNA form, the CDR3 reads TGTGCCAGCAGCAAGGGGCTTGAGGGTGATATTGAAGCTTTCTTT.